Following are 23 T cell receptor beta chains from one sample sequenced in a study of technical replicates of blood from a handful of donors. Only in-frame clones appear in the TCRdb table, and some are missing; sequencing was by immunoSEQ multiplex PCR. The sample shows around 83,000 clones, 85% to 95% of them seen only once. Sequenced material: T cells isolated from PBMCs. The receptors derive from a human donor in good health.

For the CDR3, the DNA is TGTGCCTGGAGTGGACAGGGGGGAAAACTGTTTTTT. Translating it yields CAWSGQGGKLFF. This chain links TRBV30 with TRBJ1-4, with 9 bases that match TRBD1. Per germline, CDR1 GTSNPN and CDR2 SVGIG (reference sequence). This CDR3 is built from 12 residues. Trimming cost V 1 base and J 10 bases; bases outside gene matches: 1.

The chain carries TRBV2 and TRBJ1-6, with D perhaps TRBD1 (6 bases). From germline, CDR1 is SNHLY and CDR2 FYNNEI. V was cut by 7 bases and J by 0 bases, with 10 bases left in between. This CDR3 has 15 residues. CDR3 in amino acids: CASTRGSSYNSPLHF. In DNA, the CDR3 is TGTGCCAGCACGAGGGGGAGCTCCTATAATTCACCCCTCCACTTT.

The CDR3 DNA sequence: TGCGCCAGCAGCCAAAGGGCGGGCGGGACCAACGTCCTGACTTTC. The encoded protein is CASSQRAGGTNVLTF. V usage is TRBV4-1 and J usage is TRBJ2-6; maybe TRBD2 (6 bases). CDR1 and CDR2 (germline): MGHRA, YSYEKL. There are 15 residues in the CDR3. V lost 2 bases, J lost 8 bases, and 13 bases lay in between.

CDR3 sequence (DNA): TGTGCCATCAGTGAGGTACAGGGTGGTGAAAAACTGTTTTTT. Translating gives CAISEVQGGEKLFF. V is TRBV10-3 and J is TRBJ1-4, with a tentative D call TRBD1 (6 bases). The CDR3 runs to 14 residues. The V end lost 2 bases, the J end lost 7 bases, and 11 bases lay between the germline ends. CDR1 is ENHRY and CDR2 is SYGVKD in the germline V gene.

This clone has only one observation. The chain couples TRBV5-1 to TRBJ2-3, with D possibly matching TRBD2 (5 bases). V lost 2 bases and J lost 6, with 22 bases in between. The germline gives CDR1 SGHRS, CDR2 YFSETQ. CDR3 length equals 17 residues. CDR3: CASSFGLGRASGDTQYF. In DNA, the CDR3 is TGCGCCAGCAGCTTTGGGCTAGGGCGGGCCTCGGGGGATACGCAGTATTTT.

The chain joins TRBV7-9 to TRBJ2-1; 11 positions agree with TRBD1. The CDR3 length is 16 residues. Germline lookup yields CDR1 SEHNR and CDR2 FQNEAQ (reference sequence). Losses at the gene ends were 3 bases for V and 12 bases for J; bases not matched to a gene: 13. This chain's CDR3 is CASSLRRDRGGLGQFF. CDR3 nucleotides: TGTGCCAGCAGCTTGCGCCGGGACAGGGGGGGTTTGGGGCAGTTCTTC.

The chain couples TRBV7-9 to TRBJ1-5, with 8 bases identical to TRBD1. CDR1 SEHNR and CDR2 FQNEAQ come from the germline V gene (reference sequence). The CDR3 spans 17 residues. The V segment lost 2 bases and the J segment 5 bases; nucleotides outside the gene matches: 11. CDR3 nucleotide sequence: TGTGCCAGCAGCTTAAGGGGGGCCAGGGGGCTTGATCAGCCCCAGCATTTT. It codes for CASSLRGARGLDQPQHF.

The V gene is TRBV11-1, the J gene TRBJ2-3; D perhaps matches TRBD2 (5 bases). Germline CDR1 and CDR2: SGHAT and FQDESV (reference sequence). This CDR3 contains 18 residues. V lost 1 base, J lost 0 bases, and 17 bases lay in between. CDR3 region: CASSLGSRLAGSTDTQYF. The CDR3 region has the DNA TGTGCCAGCAGCTTAGGATCGAGGCTAGCAGGAAGCACAGATACGCAGTATTTT.

The CDR3 loop is CASTRIPTNEKLFF. DNA of the CDR3: TGTGCCAGCACGAGGATTCCAACTAATGAAAAACTGTTTTTT. V is TRBV6-1 and J is TRBJ1-4; D is unresolved. The V gene's germline CDR1 is MNHNS and CDR2 SASEGT. V was pared by 7 bases and J by 0 bases, with 9 bases between. The CDR3 is 14 residues long.

The CDR3 nucleotides are TGTGCCAGCAGCTTTCGACAGGGGTACGAGCAGTACTTC. Its translation is CASSFRQGYEQYF. The rearrangement links TRBV7-8 to TRBJ2-7; TRBD1 agrees at 8 bases. Germline-derived CDR1 and CDR2 are SGHVS and FQNEAQ. J lost 4 bases, V lost 3 bases, and 2 bases had no gene match. The CDR3 has 13 residues.

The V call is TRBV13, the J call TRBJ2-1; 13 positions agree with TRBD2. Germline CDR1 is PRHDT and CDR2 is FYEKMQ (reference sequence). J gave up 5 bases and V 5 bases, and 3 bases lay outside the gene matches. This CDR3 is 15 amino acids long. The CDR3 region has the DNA TGTGCCAGCAGCCCGGGACTAGCGGGAAACAATGAGCAGTTCTTC. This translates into CASSPGLAGNNEQFF. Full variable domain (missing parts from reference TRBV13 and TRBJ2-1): AAGVIQSPRHLIKEKRETATLKCYPIPRHDTVYWYQQGPGQDPQFLISFYEKMQSDKGSIPDRFSAQQFSDYHSELNMSSLELGDSALYFCASSPGLAGNNEQFFGPGTRLTVL.

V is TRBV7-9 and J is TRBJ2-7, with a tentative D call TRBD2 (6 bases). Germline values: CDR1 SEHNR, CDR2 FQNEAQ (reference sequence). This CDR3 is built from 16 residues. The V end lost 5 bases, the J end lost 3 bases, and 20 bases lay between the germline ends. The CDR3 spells CASSNYIGRQYYEQYF. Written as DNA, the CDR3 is TGTGCCAGCAGCAACTACATAGGGAGGCAGTACTACGAGCAGTACTTC.

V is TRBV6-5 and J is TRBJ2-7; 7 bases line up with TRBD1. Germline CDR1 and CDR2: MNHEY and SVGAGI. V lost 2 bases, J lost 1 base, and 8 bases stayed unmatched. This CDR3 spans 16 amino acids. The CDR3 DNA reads TGTGCCAGCAGTTACGACACCGGGACAGTTTCCTACGAGCAGTACTTC. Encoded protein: CASSYDTGTVSYEQYF.

As DNA, the CDR3 is TGTGCCATCAGTGAGGGGGCAGGGGATCAGCCCCAGCATTTT. As protein: CAISEGAGDQPQHF. V gene TRBV10-3 combines with J gene TRBJ1-5; perhaps TRBD1 as D (6 bases). V lost 2 bases and J 5 bases, leaving 10 bases between the germline ends. Germline values: CDR1 ENHRY, CDR2 SYGVKD. The CDR3 loop spans 14 amino acids.

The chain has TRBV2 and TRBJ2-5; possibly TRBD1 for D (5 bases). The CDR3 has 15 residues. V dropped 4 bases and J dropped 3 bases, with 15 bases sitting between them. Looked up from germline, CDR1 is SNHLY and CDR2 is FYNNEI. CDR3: CASSGFLGREETQYF. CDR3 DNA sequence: TGTGCCAGCAGTGGGTTCTTAGGCAGGGAAGAGACCCAGTACTTC.

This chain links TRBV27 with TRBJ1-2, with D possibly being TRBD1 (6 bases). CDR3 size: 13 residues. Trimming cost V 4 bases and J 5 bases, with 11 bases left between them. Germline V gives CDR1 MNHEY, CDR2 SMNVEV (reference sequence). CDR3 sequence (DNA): TGTGCCAGCAGTTCCGACAGGATTTATGGCTACACCTTC. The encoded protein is CASSSDRIYGYTF.

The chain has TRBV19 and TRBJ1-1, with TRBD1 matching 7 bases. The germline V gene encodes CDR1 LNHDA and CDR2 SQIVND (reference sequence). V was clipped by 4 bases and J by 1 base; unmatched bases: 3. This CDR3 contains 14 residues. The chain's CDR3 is CASSTGQPNTEAFF. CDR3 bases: TGTGCCAGTAGTACGGGACAGCCGAACACTGAAGCTTTCTTT.

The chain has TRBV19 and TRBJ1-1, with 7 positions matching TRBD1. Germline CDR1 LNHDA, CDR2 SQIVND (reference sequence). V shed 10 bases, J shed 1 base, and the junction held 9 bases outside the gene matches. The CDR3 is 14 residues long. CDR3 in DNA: TGTGCCACAGAACATGGGACAGCGAACACTGAAGCTTTCTTT. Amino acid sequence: CATEHGTANTEAFF. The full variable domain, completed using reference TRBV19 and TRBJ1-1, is DGGITQSPKYLFRKEGQNVTLSCEQNLNHDAMYWYRQDPGQGLRLIYYSQIVNDFQKGDIAEGYSVSREKKESFPLTVTSAQKNPTAFYLCATEHGTANTEAFFGQGTRLTVV.

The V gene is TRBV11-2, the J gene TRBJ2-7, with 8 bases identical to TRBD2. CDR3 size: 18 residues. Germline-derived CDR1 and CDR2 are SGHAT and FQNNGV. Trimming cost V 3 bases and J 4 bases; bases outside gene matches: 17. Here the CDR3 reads CASSFALAGTYALYEQYF. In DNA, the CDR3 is TGTGCCAGCAGCTTTGCCCTAGCGGGTACGTATGCTCTGTACGAGCAGTACTTC.

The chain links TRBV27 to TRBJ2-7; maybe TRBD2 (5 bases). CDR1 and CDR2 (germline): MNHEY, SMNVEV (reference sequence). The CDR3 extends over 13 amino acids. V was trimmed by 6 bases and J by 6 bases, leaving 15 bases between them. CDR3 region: CASRLNEGGEQYF. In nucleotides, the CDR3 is TGTGCCAGCAGACTAAACGAGGGCGGCGAGCAGTACTTC.

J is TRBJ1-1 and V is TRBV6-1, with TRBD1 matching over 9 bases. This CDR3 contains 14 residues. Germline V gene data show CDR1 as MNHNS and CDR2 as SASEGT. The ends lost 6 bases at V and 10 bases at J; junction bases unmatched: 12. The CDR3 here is CASSLTPGQGSAFF. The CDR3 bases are TGTGCCAGCAGCTTGACCCCGGGACAGGGTTCAGCTTTCTTT.

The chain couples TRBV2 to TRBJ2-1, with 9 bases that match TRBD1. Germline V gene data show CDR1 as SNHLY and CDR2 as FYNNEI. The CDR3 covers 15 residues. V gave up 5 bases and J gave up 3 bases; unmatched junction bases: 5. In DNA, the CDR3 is TGTGCCAGCAGTCGACAGGGGGGAGGCTACAATGAGCAGTTCTTC. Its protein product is CASSRQGGGYNEQFF.

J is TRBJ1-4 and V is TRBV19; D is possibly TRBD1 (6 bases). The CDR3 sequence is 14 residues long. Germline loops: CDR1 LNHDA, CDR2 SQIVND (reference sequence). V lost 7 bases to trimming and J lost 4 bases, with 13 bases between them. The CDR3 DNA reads TGTGCCAGTATGAAGACAGGCTTTAATGAAAAACTGTTTTTT. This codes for CASMKTGFNEKLFF.